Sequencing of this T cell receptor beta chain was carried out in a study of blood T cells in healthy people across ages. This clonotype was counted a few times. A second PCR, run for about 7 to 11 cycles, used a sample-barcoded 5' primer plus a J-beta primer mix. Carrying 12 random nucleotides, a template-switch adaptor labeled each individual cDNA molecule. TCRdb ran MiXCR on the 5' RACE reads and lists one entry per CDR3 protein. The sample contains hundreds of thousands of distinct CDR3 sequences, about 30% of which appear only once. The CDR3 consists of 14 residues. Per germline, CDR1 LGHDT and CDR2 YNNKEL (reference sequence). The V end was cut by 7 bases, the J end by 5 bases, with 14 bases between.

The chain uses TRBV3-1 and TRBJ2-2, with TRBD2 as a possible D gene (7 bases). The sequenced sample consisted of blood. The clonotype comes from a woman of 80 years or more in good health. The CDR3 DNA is TGTGCCAGCACGTCAGGGAGGGGGACCGGGGAGCTGTTTTTT. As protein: CASTSGRGTGELFF.